One and the same sample provided the 10 T cell receptor beta chains below, sequenced in a study of tumor-infiltrating lymphocytes in primary liver carcinoma. Joint extraction of RNA and DNA used about 17-31 mg of bulk tissue that was unsorted. From around 500 ng of total RNA, TCR beta-specific cDNA was reverse-transcribed using a constant-region primer. Three nested multiplex PCR rounds, a slightly modified ARM-PCR, produced the libraries for TCR beta. Forward primers for TRBV1-TRBV30 and a C-beta reverse primer served the first two PCR rounds, at about 11 cycles each. One entry per CDR3 protein, called by TCRdb with MiXCR from the multiplex PCR reads. This table has around 56,000 distinct CDR3 sequences, 70% to 85% appearing once. What was sequenced was liver tumor tissue from sampling region 2. As for subset: tumor region T2, inferior pole. The receptors come from a man aged 40-50 years with primary liver carcinoma and hepatitis B virus infection.

In the case of this clonotype: Being one base from a much bigger clone, this may be a read error. CDR3 protein: CAGRPQRGTNEKLFF. The CDR3 DNA reads as TGCGCCGGCAGACCACAAAGGGGGACTAATGAAAAACTGTTTTTT. This sequence joins TRBV5-1 and TRBJ1-4; TRBD1 might be the D (6 bases). This CDR3 has 15 amino acids. From germline, CDR1 is SGHRS and CDR2 YFSETQ.

This clonotype was seen at least ten times. V is TRBV29-1 and J is TRBJ2-5; D gene ambiguous. V was cut by 4 bases and J by 1 base, with 7 bases left in between. This CDR3 has 12 amino acids. Looked up from germline, CDR1 is SQVTM and CDR2 is ANQGSEA. The CDR3 here is CSVAHTQETQYF. The CDR3, as DNA: TGCAGCGTTGCACATACCCAAGAGACCCAGTACTTC. The entire variable domain, with the rest obtained from reference TRBV29-1 and TRBJ2-5, is as follows: SAVISQKPSRDICQRGTSLTIQCQVDSQVTMMFWYRQQPGQSLTLIATANQGSEATYESGFVIDKFPISRPNLTFSTLTVSNMSPEDSSIYLCSVAHTQETQYFGPGTRLLVL.

Note on this clonotype: At one boundary the junction diverges from the germline segment, which might be a read error. This chain's CDR3 is CASSTCRTSIDTQYF. CDR3 sequence (DNA): TGTGCCAGCAGTACGTGTAGAACTAGCATAGATACGCAGTATTTT. The chain uses TRBV6-6 and TRBJ2-3; TRBD2 is a possible D gene (6 bases). The germline CDR1 and CDR2 sequences are MNHNY and SVGAGI (reference sequence). The CDR3 loop spans 15 amino acids.

A remark on this clonotype: A junction end diverges from the germline sequence, so it may reflect a read error. The chain is built from TRBV12-3 or TRBV12-4 and TRBJ2-7, with D possibly TRBD2 on 6 matching bases. The CDR3 loop spans 14 amino acids. The CDR3 region has the DNA TGTGTCAGCACTTCTAGCGTAGACTCCTACGAGCAGTATTTC. It specifies CVSTSSVDSYEQYF.

Turning to this clonotype: One end of the junction fails to match germline, which may point to a read error. V is TRBV12-3 or TRBV12-4 and J is TRBJ2-3, with 12 positions matching TRBD2. This CDR3 comprises 17 residues. The CDR3 DNA is TGTGCCAGCAGTCCGGGACTAGCGGGTGGGGCAGGAGATACGCAGTGTTTT. It codes for CASSPGLAGGAGDTQCF.

Notes on this clonotype: At one end the junction does not follow the germline gene, possibly because of a read error. The gene calls are TRBV6-6 and TRBJ2-7, with D possibly called TRBD1 or TRBD2 (6 bases each). Germline CDR1 is MNHNY and CDR2 is SVGAGI (reference sequence). The CDR3 is made up of 16 amino acids. The CDR3 reads CASSYIRRGVTYEKYF. Written as DNA, the CDR3 is TGTGCCAGCAGTTACATACGAAGGGGGGTTACCTACGAGAAGTACTTC.

Points on this clonotype: This may be a read error: a much more frequent sequence differs by one nucleotide. The V and J genes are TRBV11-2 and TRBJ2-1; D call uncertain. The CDR3 is 16 residues long. The V end was cut by 5 bases, the J end by 0 bases, with 14 bases between. Germline CDR1 and CDR2: SGHAT and FQNNGV. The CDR3 region has the DNA TGTGCCAGCAGCCCGCTTCGGCGGAACTCCTACAATGAGCAGTTCTTC. Residues: CASSPLRRNSYNEQFF. Variable domain in full (rest from reference TRBV11-2 and TRBJ2-1): EAGVAQSPRYKIIEKRQSVAFWCNPISGHATLYWYQQILGQGPKLLIQFQNNGVVDDSQLPKDRFSAERLKGVDSTLKIQPAKLEDSAVYLCASSPLRRNSYNEQFFGPGTRLTVL.

The chain uses TRBV6-5 and TRBJ2-7; D ambiguous. The CDR3 is 16 residues long. Trimming stripped 5 bases from V and 4 bases from J, with 21 bases between. The germline CDR1 and CDR2 sequences are MNHEY and SVGAGI. This CDR3 reads CASSRPPAIGRYEQYF. DNA for the CDR3: TGTGCCAGCAGTCGCCCTCCAGCGATTGGTCGGTACGAGCAGTACTTC.

The chain links TRBV29-1 to TRBJ2-1; D not certain. The V end was cut by 7 bases, the J end by 7 bases, with 14 bases between. Germline V gene sequence: CDR1 SQVTM, CDR2 ANQGSEA. The CDR3 is 12 residues long. The CDR3 nucleotides read TGCAGCGCCCACCCAGAGGTGAATGAGCAGTTCTTC. This sequence encodes CSAHPEVNEQFF.

As for this clonotype: This sequence may be a read error, since a much larger clone differs from it by one base. The chain employs TRBV11-2 and TRBJ2-7; D call uncertain. The CDR3 consists of 16 residues. Per the germline V gene, CDR1 is SGHAT and CDR2 is FQNNGV. The CDR3 DNA follows: TGTGCCAGCAGCCCAGTCATGGGGATGGGGTCCTACGAGCAGCACTTC. Protein sequence: CASSPVMGMGSYEQHF.